This T cell receptor beta chain was found in a study of shared clonotypes between healthy human individuals (TCRdb year 2020). About the study as a whole: A couple of women and three men aged 18 to 49 years were included in the cohort. Between about 0.9 and 8.9 billion PBMCs per donor were obtained by leukapheresis. For each donor, CD4 naive and CD4 memory were each run on three plates, CD8 naive on two plates, and CD8 memory on one plate. Different laboratories and diverse techniques were used to prepare libraries and sequence TCR repertoires, to increase sequencing depth and limit assay-specific biases. To estimate repertoire size and how much clonotype sharing occurs between individuals, the study deeply sequenced the blood TCR repertoires of 5 or 6 healthy adults.

Concerning this clone itself: The antigen this receptor binds is unknown. No per-base quality is available; no much larger clone lies one base away.

Trimming leaves V shorter by 1 base and J shorter by 3 bases, with the junction holding 6 bases beyond the gene matches. The CDR3 holds 15 amino acids from the cysteine to the phenylalanine. Of the read, only the CDR3 DNA is kept; its 45 bases are in frame from base 1. The CDR1 and CDR2 encoded by the germline V gene are SGHTA and FQGNSA. TCR CDR3 regions were amplified from genomic DNA by multiplex PCR using the deep immunoSEQ assay. Genomic DNA extracted from each cell subset was distributed evenly over all wells of several immunoSEQ 96-well plates, and each plate served as one replicate. For sorted subsets, each replicate PCR was loaded with 200 ng genomic DNA, equivalent to about 30,000 T cell genomes. The purified libraries were quantified using a Qubit 3.0 fluorometer, sized with a Bioanalyzer 2100, and then quantified again using the KAPA Library Quantification kit. Every immunoSEQ 96-well plate was sequenced on a separate single-read 150-cycle Illumina NextSeq 550 flow cell. In the source study's methods: Because the immunoSEQ output held only junctional sequences and lacked quality scores, the filtering could not match the filtering applied to full-length reads. Sequences were annotated with PyIR, a Python wrapper for IgBLAST v1.9, and V/J genes and CDR3 were assigned using IMGT germline references. Reads with weak V/J assignments (E-value above 1e-6), missing CDR3, stop codons, out-of-frame junctions, or ambiguous translated residues were removed. V3J clonotypes were defined as sequences sharing the same inferred V gene, J gene, and CDR3 amino acid sequence. Percentage overlap between repertoires was calculated by dividing the number of shared unique clonotypes by the size of the smaller repertoire. Three approaches were used to assess repertoire richness: RTK rarefaction, the Chao1 estimator, and Recon v2.1 estimates of unobserved clonotypes. OLGA was used to compute generation probabilities for all TCRbeta clonotypes that the gDNA method yielded from a few donors. TCRdb took this table from immuneACCESS and kept in-frame rearrangements with V and J called. Such tables lack part of the clones; where checked against another copy, unresolved V genes explain under half of the gap, and the rest is unexplained. V and J calls and clone size are copied from that table; D and trimming were computed from the DNA. Here the sample has more than 2,000,000 clones; just over 90% occur a single time. The ten most abundant clones make up 0.39% of the sample.

On the study overall, not on this receptor specifically: When a few donors were compared, the shared fraction of clonotypes was about 5% for naive CD4, roughly 3.4% for naive CD8, more than 2% for memory CD4, and 0.3% to 0.5% for memory CD8. Even with the large sequencing depth, rarefaction of the sorted-subset datasets indicated that sequencing was incomplete. Pairwise subsampling led to the expectation that sequencing depth would affect the degree of clonotype sharing among donors. The genetic and exposure-history diversity represented was limited by the small number of donors. Sampling was restricted to blood, and TCR repertoires in tissues likely differ from the TCR repertoires found in blood. Clonotypes shared by all four sorted-subset donors showed higher generation probabilities than non-shared clonotypes. Naive subsets generally had larger estimated clonotype richness than memory subsets did.

The donors were healthy, HIV-negative adults who had no recently reported acute infections or vaccinations. Only Caucasian adults living in Nashville, Tennessee, USA were represented among the donors. Magnetic negative selection was used to enrich CD4+ T cells, after which naive cells were positively selected on CD45RA and the negative fraction became the memory subset. Blood was collected by leukapheresis, and PBMCs were isolated by Ficoll-Histopaque density gradient centrifugation and then cryopreserved in liquid nitrogen vapor phase. Purity and quantity of every magnetically sorted T cell population were checked by analytical flow cytometry. Each sorted fraction had its genomic DNA isolated and then quantified by UV absorbance on a Nanodrop 2000c.

The clonotype originates from a man between 18 and 35 years old in good health. Some clones in this sample may be carry-over from other donors' samples. The rearranged chain carries TRBV7-2 and TRBJ2-7, with 7 middle bases fitting TRBD1. Source material: naive CD4+ T cells from PBMCs. Per the publication, the cell subset or site label means: CD45RA+ positively selected. The CDR3 protein sequence reads: CASSLGAGGFYEQYF. The nucleotide sequence is given as TGTGCCAGCAGCTTAGGGGCAGGGGGATTCTACGAGCAGTACTTC. Joined to the reference TRBV7-2 and TRBJ2-7 proteins, this CDR3 gives the full variable domain: GAGVSQSPSNKVTEKGKDVELRCDPISGHTALYWYRQSLGQGLEFLIYFQGNSAPDKSGLPSDRFSAERTGGSVSTLTIQRTQQEDSAVYLCASSLGAGGFYEQYFGPGTRLTVT.